This T cell receptor (beta chain) was identified during a study of quantifying T cell responses using KT2 cells. Study information: TCR alpha and beta constant-region primers primed reverse transcription of RNA. Estimated efficiency of the T4 ligation step was above 8.5% under optimum conditions. Study-wide findings and caveats: Detection of KT2 sequences held at the lowest tested level, about one cell per 100,000 PBMC.

An oligo carrying a UMI was ligated to the cDNA 3' end. An equimolar mix of RC1.1 and RC1.2 primed the beta chain across TRBC1 and TRBC2. Each CDR3 protein is one row after TCRdb ran MiXCR on the UMI-ligation and nested PCR reads. The data hold tens of thousands of distinct CDR3 sequences, with roughly 11% observed a single time. This clonotype was counted ten times or more. What it recognizes is unknown. The sequence was obtained from a human donor. Sample: PBMCs spiked with cells of the T cell clone KT2.

The DNA of the CDR3 is TGTGCCAGCAGTTTACTTGACTTGGGCTCCTACAATGAGCAGTTCTTC. This gives the protein CASSLLDLGSYNEQFF. V and J are TRBV12-3 or TRBV12-4 and TRBJ2-1; D not resolved. V was pared by 2 bases and J by 0 bases, with 11 bases between. This CDR3 is 16 amino acids long.